Shown below are 5 T cell receptor beta chains from a single sample sequenced in a study of CD8 T cells in Susac syndrome. The RNA input was about 0.5 to 1 ug, and it was reverse transcribed with random hexamers. TCRdb redid the calling of the immunoSEQ multiplex PCR reads with MiXCR, one entry per CDR3 protein. The sample records hundreds of thousands of distinct CDR3 sequences, 85% to 95% being singletons. The specimen was CD4+ T cells from PBMCs. These receptors all stem from a human donor with Susac syndrome.

V gene TRBV5-1 combines with J gene TRBJ2-3; no clear D. V was shortened by 0 bases and J by 4 bases, with 9 bases between the two germline ends. Germline CDR1 reads SGHRS; CDR2 reads YFSETQ. This CDR3 is built from 14 residues. Here the CDR3 DNA reads TGCGCCAGCAGCTTGGGGACCATTCCAGATACGCAGTATTTT. This codes for CASSLGTIPDTQYF.

This chain links TRBV29-1 with TRBJ1-5, with D unclear. CDR3 length: 13 amino acids. V lost 3 bases to trimming and J lost 6 bases, with 12 bases between them. Germline V gene sequence: CDR1 SQVTM, CDR2 ANQGSEA. CDR3 bases: TGCAGCGTTGAGTTGGGAATAGGTCAGCCCCAGCATTTT. This codes for CSVELGIGQPQHF.

The gene calls are TRBV20-1 and TRBJ2-3, with D perhaps assigned TRBD1 or TRBD2 (6 bases each). The V gene lost 3 bases and the J gene lost 0 bases, with 13 bases spanning the gap. In germline, CDR1 is DFQATT, CDR2 SNEGSKA (reference sequence). The length of the CDR3 is 15 residues. The CDR3 loop is CSASHTGTSTDTQYF. The CDR3 bases are TGCAGTGCTAGTCACACAGGGACTAGCACAGATACGCAGTATTTT.

The chain links TRBV12-3 or TRBV12-4 to TRBJ2-1, with D uncertain. The CDR3 covers 15 residues. Trimming stripped 1 base from V and 0 bases from J, with 7 bases between. The CDR3 loop is CASSLGSLSYNEQFF. CDR3 bases: TGTGCCAGCAGTTTAGGCTCCCTCTCCTACAATGAGCAGTTCTTC.

This chain connects TRBV30 to TRBJ1-1; 7 positions agree with TRBD1. Germline assignment: CDR1 GTSNPN and CDR2 SVGIG (reference sequence). With 3 bases clipped from V and 7 bases from J, the junction kept 8 bases outside the gene matches. There are 13 residues in the CDR3. CDR3 in DNA: TGTGCCTGGAGCCCCGGGGACAGCGGTGAAGCTTTCTTT. Its protein product is CAWSPGDSGEAFF.